This is a list of T cell receptor beta chains from one sample in a study of somatic mutations in cytotoxic T cells in rheumatoid arthritis. Clones were read by immunoSEQ multiplex PCR, and TCRdb kept only the in-frame ones, dropping some. This sample has under 11,000 clones; around 81% occur once, and the top ten carry 9.5% to 13%. The sequencing sample was made of CD8+ T cells sorted from blood. Every receptor here comes from an adult with rheumatoid arthritis. The CDR3 runs from the conserved cysteine through the conserved F or W. A D gene is named only where the DNA matches it firmly. Clone sizes are given selectively: once, few, many, or a class where the clone is expanded.

v_gene,j_gene,d_gene,abundance,CDR3nt,CDR3aa
TRBV2,TRBJ2-1,TRBD2,NA,TGTGCCAGCAGGGAGACTAGCGCAAAGCAGTTCTTC,CASRETSAKQFF
TRBV11-2,TRBJ2-7,NA,NA,TGTGCCAGCAGCTTAGCGTCAGGGAGTTTGGACGAGCAGTACTTC,CASSLASGSLDEQYF
TRBV7-9,TRBJ1-2,NA,NA,TGTGCCAGCAGCGACGGGACGCAGCTGAACTATGGCTACACCTTC,CASSDGTQLNYGYTF
TRBV28,TRBJ1-2,NA,once,TGTGCCAGCAGTTTTGGGGGGAATACTGGCTACACCTTC,CASSFGGNTGYTF
TRBV10-3,TRBJ1-1,NA,NA,TGTGCCATCAGTCAGAGCCCAGTGAACACTGAAGCTTTCTTT,CAISQSPVNTEAFF
TRBV19,TRBJ1-5,TRBD1,once,TGTGCCAGTAGTATAGGGGGACAGGGGGCGGGTCAGCCCCAGCATTTT,CASSIGGQGAGQPQHF
TRBV15,TRBJ2-7,NA,NA,TGTGCCACCAGCAGAGATAAAGGGGCGGGCGAGCAGTACTTC,CATSRDKGAGEQYF
TRBV29-1,TRBJ1-2,TRBD1,once,TGCAGCGTTGAAGATCTTAGGACAGGGGACTATGGCTACACCTTC,CSVEDLRTGDYGYTF
TRBV7-2,TRBJ2-7,NA,NA,TGTGCCAGCAGCATAACGGCCGCGCATGAGCAGTACTTC,CASSITAAHEQYF
TRBV7-8,TRBJ2-1,NA,NA,TGTGCCAGCAGCTTAGCGGGACCGAGACATGAGCAGTTCTTC,CASSLAGPRHEQFF
TRBV27,TRBJ2-7,NA,few,TGTGCCAGCGGGGAAGGGACAAACTCCTACGAGCAGTACTTC,CASGEGTNSYEQYF
TRBV28,TRBJ2-4,NA,NA,TGTGCCAGCGGAGCAGGTCCCAAAAACATTCAGTACTTC,CASGAGPKNIQYF
TRBV28,TRBJ2-1,NA,once,TGTGCCAGCAGTTTATCACTGCACTCCTACAATGAGCAGTTCTTC,CASSLSLHSYNEQFF
TRBV5-1,TRBJ2-1,NA,NA,TGCGCCAGCAGCTTTTATCCTCGCGGTGAGCAGTTCTTC,CASSFYPRGEQFF
TRBV5-6,TRBJ2-7,TRBD1,NA,TGTGCCAGCAGCCCGCTCCAGGGGGCTCTCTACGAGCAGTACTTC,CASSPLQGALYEQYF
TRBV4-1,TRBJ1-3,NA,NA,TGCGCCAGCAGCTGGGGTGGGGTACCTGGAAACACCATATATTTT,CASSWGGVPGNTIYF
TRBV5-6,TRBJ1-1,TRBD1,once,TGTGCCAGCAACCACAGGGGAGGCCGTGAAGCTTTCTTT,CASNHRGGREAFF
TRBV27,TRBJ1-1,NA,NA,TGTGCCAGCAGGCTTCCGGGGCACACTGAAGCTTTCTTT,CASRLPGHTEAFF
TRBV7-9,TRBJ1-4,TRBD1,NA,TGTGCCAGCAGCCGAGGGACAGAAGAAAAACTGTTTTTT,CASSRGTEEKLFF
TRBV7-6,TRBJ1-5,NA,NA,TGTGCCAGCAGCTTGGGTAGTGGTCAGCCCCAGCATTTT,CASSLGSGQPQHF
TRBV2,TRBJ1-1,NA,NA,TGTGCCAGCAGGCCCGGACAAACGAACACTGAAGCTTTCTTT,CASRPGQTNTEAFF
TRBV4-3,TRBJ1-4,TRBD1,once,TGCGCCAGCAGCCAAGGGGGACAGAATAATGAAAAACTGTTTTTT,CASSQGGQNNEKLFF
TRBV27,TRBJ2-1,NA,NA,TGTGCCAGCAGTTCCGCGGGACCGCTCAATGAGCAGTTCTTC,CASSSAGPLNEQFF
TRBV29-1,TRBJ2-7,NA,NA,TGCAGCGCCCTAGGGCGCGGATACGAGCAGTACTTC,CSALGRGYEQYF
TRBV18,TRBJ2-5,NA,once,TGTGCCAGCTCACCACCGTTACTGGGACAAGAGACCCAGTACTTC,CASSPPLLGQETQYF
TRBV10-3,TRBJ2-5,TRBD2,NA,TGTGCCATCAGTCTAGCGGGGGGGCGCCAAGAGACCCAGTACTTC,CAISLAGGRQETQYF
TRBV15,TRBJ1-5,NA,NA,TGTGCCACCAGCAGAGAGAGGGGGGCAAATCAGCCCCAGCATTTT,CATSRERGANQPQHF
TRBV9,TRBJ2-1,TRBD2,once,TGTGCCAGCAGCGTAGGACATCCAGCGGGGGGTGGGTACAATGAGCAGTTCTTC,CASSVGHPAGGGYNEQFF
TRBV5-5,TRBJ2-3,TRBD2,NA,TGTGCCAGCAGCTTCCAAGGACTAGCGGGGGTCACAGATACGCAGTATTTT,CASSFQGLAGVTDTQYF
TRBV4-1,TRBJ1-6,NA,NA,TGCGCCAGCAGCCAGGGGTCGGAGGGCGTAAGATCACCCCTCCACTTT,CASSQGSEGVRSPLHF
TRBV6-5,TRBJ1-1,TRBD1,NA,TGTGCCAGCAGTTTGACAGGGGGGTCGAACACTGAAGCTTTCTTT,CASSLTGGSNTEAFF
TRBV6-5,TRBJ1-6,NA,NA,TGTGCCAGCAGTCCACGACTTGGTTCACCCCTCCACTTT,CASSPRLGSPLHF
TRBV12-2,TRBJ2-4,NA,NA,TGTGCAAGTCGCTTACCGACTACTAGCGGTATAGCCAAAAACATTCAGTACTTC,CASRLPTTSGIAKNIQYF